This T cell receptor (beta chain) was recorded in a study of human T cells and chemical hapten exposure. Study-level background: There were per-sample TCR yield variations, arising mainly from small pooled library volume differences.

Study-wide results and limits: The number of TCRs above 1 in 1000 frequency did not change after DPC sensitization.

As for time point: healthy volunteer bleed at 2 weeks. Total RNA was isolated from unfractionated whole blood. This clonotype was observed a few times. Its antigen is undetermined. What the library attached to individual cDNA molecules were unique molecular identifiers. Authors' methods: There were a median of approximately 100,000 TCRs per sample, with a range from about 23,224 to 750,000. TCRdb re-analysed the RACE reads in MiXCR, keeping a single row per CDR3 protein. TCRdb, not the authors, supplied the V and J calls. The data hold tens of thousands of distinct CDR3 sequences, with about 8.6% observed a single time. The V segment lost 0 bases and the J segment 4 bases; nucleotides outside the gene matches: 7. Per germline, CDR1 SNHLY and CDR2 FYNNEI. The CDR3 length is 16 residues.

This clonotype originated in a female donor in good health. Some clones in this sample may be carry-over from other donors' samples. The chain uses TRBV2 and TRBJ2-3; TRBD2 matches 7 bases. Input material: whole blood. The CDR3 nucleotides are TGTGCCAGCAGTGAAGCGCGGGGAGGGCCTGCAGATACGCAGTATTTT. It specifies CASSEARGGPADTQYF.